These T cell receptor beta chains were read from a single sample in a study of cytomegalovirus exposure and HLA in healthy donors. Profiled with immunoSEQ multiplex PCR; TCRdb holds only in-frame clones, not every one. The repertoire consists of 110,000 to 150,000 clones, with over 80% occurring once and the leading ten covering about 1.2%. The sequenced material came from PBMCs. The receptor source for this set is a female donor in good health and CMV-seronegative. Both conserved end residues are part of each CDR3. Expanded clones are given a class, and other clones once, few, many or no size at all.

j_call v_call clone_size cdr3_aa
TRBJ2-3 TRBV9 - CASSVAPSGSDTQYF
TRBJ2-3 TRBV13 - CASSLGVGASGDPTDTQYF
TRBJ2-1 TRBV5-1 - CASSRGSGNEQFF
TRBJ1-5 TRBV6-6 few CASSFSYRDRAQPQHF
TRBJ2-2 TRBV7-6 - CASSLGGTGELFF
TRBJ2-1 TRBV29-1 - CSVEGDRESNEQFF
TRBJ1-5 TRBV2 once CASSRTGGQPQHF
TRBJ1-4 TRBV4-1 - CASSQDGEGNEKLFF
TRBJ1-1 TRBV27 - CASQGWNTEAFF
TRBJ2-7 TRBV7-9 - CASSPAGGYEQYF
TRBJ2-7 TRBV28 - CASSLTSGVTYEQYF
TRBJ2-2 TRBV7-6 few CASSPNSGANTGELFF
TRBJ2-2 TRBV4-1 - CASSQESGSNTGELFF
TRBJ2-7 TRBV14 - CASSPQGQPYEQYF
TRBJ2-7 TRBV10-2 - CASSESAGPREQYF
TRBJ2-7 TRBV29-1 - CSVGEGGRVDF
TRBJ1-1 TRBV29-1 few CSVETMNTEAFF
TRBJ2-5 TRBV7-9 few CASSLWTRDTQNF
TRBJ1-2 TRBV6-5 few CASSYGENYGYTF
TRBJ1-2 TRBV30 - CAWSATSGTAYGYTF
TRBJ1-1 TRBV7-9 - CASSSTGSRNTEAFF
TRBJ1-1 TRBV2 - CASSEGSGAFF
TRBJ1-1 TRBV30 once CAWRGGKTNGNTEAFF
TRBJ2-2 TRBV30 - CAWSPGTSPVGTGELFF
TRBJ2-5 TRBV4-1 - CASSQGLAGVKETQYF
TRBJ1-1 TRBV7-9 few CASSRKSLVNTEAFF
TRBJ2-5 TRBV28 once CASSSSGTREETQYF
TRBJ2-7 TRBV9 - CASSVEEGREQYF
TRBJ2-7 TRBV28 - CASNNPASGSLDEQYF
TRBJ2-2 TRBV5-1 - CASSVDSTGELFF
TRBJ2-7 TRBV6-1 few CASGLTGYEQYF
TRBJ2-7 TRBV28 - CASRGGTPYEQYF
TRBJ2-2 TRBV5-1 - CASRASGKNTGELFF
TRBJ2-1 TRBV6-1 once CASSLPGLRNEQFF
TRBJ2-5 TRBV2 - CASSPLPGGPVETQYF
TRBJ1-5 TRBV28 - CASSSFGHVSNQPQHF
TRBJ2-5 TRBV18 - CASSPQTGSETQYF
TRBJ2-1 TRBV6-5 - CASSLRDWTSEQFF
TRBJ2-1 TRBV6-4 - CASSTTRESYNEQFF
TRBJ2-7 TRBV19 - CASSRKGTEASLYEQYF
TRBJ2-5 TRBV7-9 - CASSLGDRGEETQYF
TRBJ2-5 TRBV7-3 - CASSLGGGQETQYF
TRBJ1-1 TRBV7-2 - CASSLIGQRNTEAFF
TRBJ2-3 TRBV9 - CASSVELAGAFTDTQYF
TRBJ1-2 TRBV18 - CASSLTGGNGYTF
TRBJ1-2 TRBV27 - CASGQNYGYTF
TRBJ2-1 TRBV6-1 - CASSEQASSYNEQFF
TRBJ1-2 TRBV5-1 - CASSLAQGGGYTF
TRBJ2-1 TRBV19 - CASSIGQPFYNEQFF
TRBJ2-7 TRBV19 - CASRWTSGNIYEQYF
TRBJ1-5 TRBV10-2 - CASSEPEPGLNRHF